This note documents a single T cell receptor beta chain sequence. No cognate antigen has been identified for it. No much larger clone is present one base from it, and per-base qualities are unavailable. The CDR3 sequence holds 14 residues, the cysteine and phenylalanine included. Kept here is only the CDR3 DNA, which spans 42 bases and is read in frame from base 1. Trimmed from V: 4 bases; trimmed from J: 5 bases; junction bases lacking a gene match: 5. According to the germline V gene, CDR1 reads SGHRS and CDR2 reads YFSETQ. Collaborating institutions collected whole blood in K2EDTA tubes following their own protocols. For TCRbeta analysis, collaborators shipped samples as frozen whole blood, isolated PBMCs, or DNA extracted from either of those sample types. These data come from a study of blood T cell repertoires in COVID-19 (dated by TCRdb to 2020 to 2021). With respect to the entire study: Samples covering the acute and convalescent phases of COVID-19 were provided by collaborators in the United States, Italy and Spain. The prospective study material was composed of cDNA or gDNA derived from T cells, B-cell-depleted T cells, or PBMCs. The dataset comprised deeply sampled blood TCRbeta repertoires from subjects exposed to, actively infected with, or recovered from COVID-19. A freely available public database, intended as a resource for researchers studying the immune response to SARS-CoV-2, is where the repertoires were released. Samples were obtained from the ongoing ImmuneRACE study (first 160 participants) and from 1,200 or so subjects provided by 6 global collaborators. Sample metadata almost always included a de-identified subject ID, COVID-19 status, age in years and sex. HLA class I and class II types, where available, came from metadata supplied by the sample provider rather than from assay-based typing.

The immunoSEQ Assay, a bias-controlled multiplex PCR, was used to amplify TCRbeta CDR3 regions from genomic DNA. In the authors' own workflow: Nucleated cell counts per sample were estimated from amplification of reference gene primers within the assay. Sequence reads were collapsed and filtered to measure the absolute abundance of every unique TCRbeta CDR3 rearrangement. For each sample, productive Simpson clonality was calculated as the square root of Simpson's diversity index across productive rearrangements. TCRdb took this table from immuneACCESS and kept in-frame rearrangements with V and J called. Such tables lack part of the clones; where checked against another copy, unresolved V genes explain under half of the gap, and the rest is unexplained. Clone size and V and J calls were adopted from that table, with D and trimming inferred from the DNA. For this sample there are about 190,000 clones; 85% to 90% appear just once. The ten largest make up 4% to 5.5% of the sample.

Study-level results and caveats: The quantity of clinical and demographic metadata differed by source and by participant and was supplied without curation.

The TCR comes from a human donor in a cohort sampled during active COVID-19. Material for sequencing was peripheral blood. The V and J segments used are TRBV5-1 and TRBJ2-3, and TRBD1 matches 9 of the central bases. The CDR3: CASSTQGAGDTQYF. The DNA reads TGCGCCAGCAGCACACAGGGGGCTGGAGATACGCAGTATTTT.